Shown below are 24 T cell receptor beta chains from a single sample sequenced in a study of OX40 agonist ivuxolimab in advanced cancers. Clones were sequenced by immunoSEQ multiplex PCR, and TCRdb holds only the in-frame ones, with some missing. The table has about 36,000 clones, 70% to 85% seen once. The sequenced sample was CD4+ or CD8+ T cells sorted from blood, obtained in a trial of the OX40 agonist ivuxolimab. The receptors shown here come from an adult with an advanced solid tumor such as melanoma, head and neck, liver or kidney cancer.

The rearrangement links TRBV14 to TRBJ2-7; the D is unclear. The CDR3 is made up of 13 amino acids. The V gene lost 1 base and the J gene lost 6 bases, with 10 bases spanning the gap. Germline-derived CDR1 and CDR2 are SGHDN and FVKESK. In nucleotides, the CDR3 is TGTGCCAGCAGCCAAGTGGGCGGCTCCGAGCAGTACGTC. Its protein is CASSQVGGSEQYV.

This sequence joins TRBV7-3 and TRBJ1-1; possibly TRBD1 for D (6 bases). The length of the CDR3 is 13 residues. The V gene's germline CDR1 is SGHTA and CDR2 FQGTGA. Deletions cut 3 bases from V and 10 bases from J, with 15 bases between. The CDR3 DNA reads TGTGCCAGCAGCTTGTCTCGGACAGAGGGAGCTTTCTTT. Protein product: CASSLSRTEGAFF.

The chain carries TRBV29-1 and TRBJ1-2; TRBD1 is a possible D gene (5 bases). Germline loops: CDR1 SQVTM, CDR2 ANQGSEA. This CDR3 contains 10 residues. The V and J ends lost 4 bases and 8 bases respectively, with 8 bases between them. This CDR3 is CSVGGWGYTF. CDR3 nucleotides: TGCAGCGTTGGGGGCTGGGGCTACACCTTC.

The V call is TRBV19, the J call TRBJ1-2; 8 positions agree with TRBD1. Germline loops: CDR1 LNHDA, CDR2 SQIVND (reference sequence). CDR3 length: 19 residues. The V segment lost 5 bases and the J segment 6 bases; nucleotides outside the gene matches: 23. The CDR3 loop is CASSRRISTGESVRHGYTF. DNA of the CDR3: TGTGCCAGTAGTCGGAGAATTTCGACAGGGGAGTCGGTAAGGCATGGCTACACCTTC.

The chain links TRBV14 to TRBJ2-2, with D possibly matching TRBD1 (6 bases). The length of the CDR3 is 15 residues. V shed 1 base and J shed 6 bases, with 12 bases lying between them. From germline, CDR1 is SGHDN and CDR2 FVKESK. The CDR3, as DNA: TGTGCCAGCAGCCAAGTCTACAGGGCGGCCGGGGAGCTGTTTTTT. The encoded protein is CASSQVYRAAGELFF.

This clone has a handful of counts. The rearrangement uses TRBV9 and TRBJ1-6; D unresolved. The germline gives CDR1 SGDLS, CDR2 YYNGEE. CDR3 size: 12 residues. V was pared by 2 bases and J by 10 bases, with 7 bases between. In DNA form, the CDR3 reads TGTGCCAGCAGCGTTGCTGGATCACCCCTCCACTTT. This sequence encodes CASSVAGSPLHF.

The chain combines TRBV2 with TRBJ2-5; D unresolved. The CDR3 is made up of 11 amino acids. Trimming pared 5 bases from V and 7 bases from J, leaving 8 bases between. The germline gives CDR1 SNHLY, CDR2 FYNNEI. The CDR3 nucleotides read TGTGCCAGCAGTTATAAGGGGACCCAGTACTTC. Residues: CASSYKGTQYF.

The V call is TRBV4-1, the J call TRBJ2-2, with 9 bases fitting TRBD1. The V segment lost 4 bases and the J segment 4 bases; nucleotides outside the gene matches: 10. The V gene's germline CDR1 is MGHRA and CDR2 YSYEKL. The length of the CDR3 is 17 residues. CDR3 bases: TGCGCCAGCAGCCCCCGAATGGGACAGGGAACCACCGGGGAGCTGTTTTTT. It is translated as CASSPRMGQGTTGELFF.

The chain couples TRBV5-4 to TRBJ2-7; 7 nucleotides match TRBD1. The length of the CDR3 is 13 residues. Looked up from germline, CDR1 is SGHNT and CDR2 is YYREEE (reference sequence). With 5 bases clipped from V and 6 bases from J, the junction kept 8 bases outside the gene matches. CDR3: CASSPGTAPEQYF. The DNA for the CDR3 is TGTGCCAGCAGTCCCGGGACAGCCCCCGAGCAGTACTTC.

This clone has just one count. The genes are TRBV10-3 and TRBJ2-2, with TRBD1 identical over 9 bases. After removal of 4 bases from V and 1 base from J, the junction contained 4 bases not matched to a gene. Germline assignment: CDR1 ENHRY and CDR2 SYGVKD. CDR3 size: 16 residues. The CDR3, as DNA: TGTGCCATCAGTGGTAACAGGGGGCGGAACACCGGGGAGCTGTTTTTT. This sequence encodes CAISGNRGRNTGELFF.

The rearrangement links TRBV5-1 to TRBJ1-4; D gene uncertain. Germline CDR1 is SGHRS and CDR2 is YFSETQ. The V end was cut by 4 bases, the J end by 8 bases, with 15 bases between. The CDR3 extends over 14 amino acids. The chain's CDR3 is CASSPAVNGEKLFF. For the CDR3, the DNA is TGCGCCAGCAGCCCGGCTGTAAATGGGGAAAAACTGTTTTTT.

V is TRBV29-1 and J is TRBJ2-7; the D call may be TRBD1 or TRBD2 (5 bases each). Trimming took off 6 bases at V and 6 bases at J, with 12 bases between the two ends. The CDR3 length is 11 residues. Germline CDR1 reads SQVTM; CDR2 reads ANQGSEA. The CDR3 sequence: CSVDRDGEQYV. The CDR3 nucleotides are TGCAGCGTCGATAGGGACGGCGAGCAGTACGTC.

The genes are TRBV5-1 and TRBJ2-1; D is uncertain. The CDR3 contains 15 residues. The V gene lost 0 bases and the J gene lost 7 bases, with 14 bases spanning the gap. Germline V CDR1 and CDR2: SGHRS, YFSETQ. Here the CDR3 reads CASSLEYPERNEQFF. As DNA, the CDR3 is TGCGCCAGCAGCTTGGAATACCCCGAGAGGAATGAGCAGTTCTTC.

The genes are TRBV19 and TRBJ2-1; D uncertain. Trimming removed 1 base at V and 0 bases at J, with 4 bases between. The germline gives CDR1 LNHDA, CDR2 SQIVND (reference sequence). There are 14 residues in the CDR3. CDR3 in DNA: TGTGCCAGTAGTATAGCCGGCTCCTACAATGAGCAGTTCTTC. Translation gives CASSIAGSYNEQFF.

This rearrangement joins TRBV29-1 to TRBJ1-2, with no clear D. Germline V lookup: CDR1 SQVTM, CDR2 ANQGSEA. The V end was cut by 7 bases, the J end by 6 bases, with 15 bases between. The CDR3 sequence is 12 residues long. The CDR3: CSENGAADGYTF. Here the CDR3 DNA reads TGCAGCGAAAACGGAGCAGCTGATGGCTACACCTTC.

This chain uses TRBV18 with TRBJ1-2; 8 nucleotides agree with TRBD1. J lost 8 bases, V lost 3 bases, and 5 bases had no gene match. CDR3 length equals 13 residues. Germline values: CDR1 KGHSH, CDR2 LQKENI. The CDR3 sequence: CASSPDRDRGYTF. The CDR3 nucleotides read TGTGCCAGCTCACCGGACAGGGATCGAGGCTACACCTTC.

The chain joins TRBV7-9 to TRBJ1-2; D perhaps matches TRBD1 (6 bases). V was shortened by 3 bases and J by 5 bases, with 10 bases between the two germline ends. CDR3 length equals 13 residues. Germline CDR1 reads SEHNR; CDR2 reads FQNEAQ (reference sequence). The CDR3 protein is CASSLGTIYGYTF. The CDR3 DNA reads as TGTGCCAGCAGCTTGGGGACAATTTATGGCTACACCTTC.

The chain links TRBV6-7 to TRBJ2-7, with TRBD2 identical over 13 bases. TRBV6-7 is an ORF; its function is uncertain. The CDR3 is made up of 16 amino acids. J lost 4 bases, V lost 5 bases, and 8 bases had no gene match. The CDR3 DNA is TGTGCCAGCAGTACTGGGACTAGCGGGGCCGGGTACGAGCAGTACTTC. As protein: CASSTGTSGAGYEQYF.

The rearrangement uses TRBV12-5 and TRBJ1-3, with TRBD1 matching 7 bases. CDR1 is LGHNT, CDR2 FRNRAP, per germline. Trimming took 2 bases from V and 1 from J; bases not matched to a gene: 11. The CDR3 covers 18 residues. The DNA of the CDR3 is TGTGCTAGTGGTTTGCCCCAAGGACAGGCCGGTTCTGGAAACACCATATATTTT. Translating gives CASGLPQGQAGSGNTIYF.

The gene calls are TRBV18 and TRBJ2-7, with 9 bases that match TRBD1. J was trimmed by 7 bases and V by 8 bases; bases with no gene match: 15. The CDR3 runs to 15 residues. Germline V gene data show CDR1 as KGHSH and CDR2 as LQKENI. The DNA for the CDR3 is TGTGCCAGCACCTACGCCGGGACAGGGTATGAAGAGCAGTACGTC. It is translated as CASTYAGTGYEEQYV.

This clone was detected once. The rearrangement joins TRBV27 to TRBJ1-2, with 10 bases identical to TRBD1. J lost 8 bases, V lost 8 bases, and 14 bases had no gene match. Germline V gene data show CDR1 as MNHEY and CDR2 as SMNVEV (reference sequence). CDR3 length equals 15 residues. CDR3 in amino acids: CASSGQGGFLKGYTF. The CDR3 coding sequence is TGTGCCAGCTCAGGACAGGGGGGTTTCCTGAAAGGCTACACCTTC.

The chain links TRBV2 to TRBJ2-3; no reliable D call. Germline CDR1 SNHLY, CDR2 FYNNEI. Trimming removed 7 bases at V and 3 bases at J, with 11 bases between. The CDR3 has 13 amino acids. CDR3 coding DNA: TGTGCCAGCACCGGGCGCCTGACAGATACGCAGTATTTT. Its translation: CASTGRLTDTQYF.

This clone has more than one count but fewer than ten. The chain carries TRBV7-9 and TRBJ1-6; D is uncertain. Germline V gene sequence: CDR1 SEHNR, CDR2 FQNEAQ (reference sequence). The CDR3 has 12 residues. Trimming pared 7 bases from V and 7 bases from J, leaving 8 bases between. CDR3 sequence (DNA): TGTGCCAGCAACCTAGAAAATTCACCCCTCCACTTT. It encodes CASNLENSPLHF.

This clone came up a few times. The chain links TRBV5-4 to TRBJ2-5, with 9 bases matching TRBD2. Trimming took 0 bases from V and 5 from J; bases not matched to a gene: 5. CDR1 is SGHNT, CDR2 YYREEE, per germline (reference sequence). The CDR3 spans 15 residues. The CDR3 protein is CASSLAGGLAETQYF. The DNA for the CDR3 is TGTGCCAGCAGCTTGGCGGGTGGACTAGCGGAGACCCAGTACTTC. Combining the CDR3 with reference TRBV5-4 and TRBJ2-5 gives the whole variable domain ETGVTQSPTHLIKTRGQQVTLRCSSQSGHNTVSWYQQALGQGPQFIFQYYREEENGRGNFPPRFSGLQFPNYSSELNVNALELDDSALYLCASSLAGGLAETQYFGPGTRLLVL.